The source of this T cell receptor (beta chain) is a study of blood T cell repertoires in COVID-19 (TCRdb year 2020). Background for the entire study: The collaborator samples originated in the United States, Italy and Spain and spanned the acute and convalescent phases of COVID-19. The samples were drawn from the first 160 participants of the ongoing ImmuneRACE study and from 1,254 subjects provided by 6 global collaborators. The repertoires were released in a freely available public database intended as a resource for research on the immune response to SARS-CoV-2. Deeply sampled blood TCRbeta repertoires from subjects exposed to, actively infected with, or recovered from COVID-19 were included in the dataset. Sample metadata almost always included a de-identified subject ID, COVID-19 status, age in years and sex. The prospective study material was composed of cDNA or gDNA derived from T cells, B-cell-depleted T cells, or PBMCs. HLA class I and class II types, where available, came from metadata supplied by the sample provider rather than from assay-based typing. General conclusions and limits of the study: The quantity of clinical and demographic metadata differed by source and by participant and was supplied without curation.

Each collaborating institution followed its own protocols to collect whole blood in K2EDTA tubes. For TCRbeta analysis, collaborator samples were shipped as frozen whole blood, as isolated PBMCs, or as DNA extracted from either sample type. The immunoSEQ Assay, a bias-controlled multiplex PCR, was used to amplify TCRbeta CDR3 regions from genomic DNA. In the source study's methods: The number of nucleated cells in each sample was estimated from the amplification of reference gene primers within the assay. To quantify the absolute abundance of each unique TCRbeta CDR3 rearrangement, sequence reads were collapsed and filtered. For each sample, productive Simpson clonality was calculated by taking the square root of Simpson's diversity index across productive rearrangements. In TCRdb, the immuneACCESS table is reduced to in-frame sequences with V and J assigned. These tables do not hold every clone; where another copy was compared, an unresolved V gene accounts for under half, and the others remain unexplained. The DNA was the basis for D and trimming; V, J and clone size are from that table. A total of about 98,000 clones appear in this sample, 75% to 85% of them only once. The ten largest clonotypes hold less than 25% of the sample.

Turning to this clone: Its antigen is not yet known. The sample holds no much larger clone one base away, and base qualities are not on file.

The germline V gene encodes CDR1 MNHNY and CDR2 SVGAGI (reference sequence). The V and J ends are trimmed by 0 bases and 7 bases, leaving 17 bases between them. The CDR3 sequence holds 16 residues, the cysteine and phenylalanine included. The DNA shown is the 48-base CDR3, in frame from base 1. The TCR comes from a man between 65 and 85 years old with acute or convalescent COVID-19. The V and J genes are TRBV6-6 and TRBJ2-3; possibly the D gene is TRBD1, per 6 matching bases. The material sequenced was peripheral blood. Here is the DNA: TGTGCCAGCAGTTACTCGGGACCCCGAGGGACATATACGCAGTATTTT. Translated, this gives CASSYSGPRGTYTQYF.